This entry features one T cell receptor beta chain sequence. Its recognized antigen is unknown. No clone much larger than this one lies a single base away; base qualities are absent. The data derive from a study of a mutant IDH1 vaccine in newly diagnosed glioma (dated by TCRdb to the early 2020s). For context, the study as a whole: Eight vaccinations were administered to patients in weeks 1, 3, 5, 7, 11, 15, 19 and 23, corresponding to visits V03 through V10. Longitudinal TCRB deep sequencing was performed for 25 to 30 treated patients wherever samples were available for exploratory analyses. Vaccination started 4-6 weeks after radiotherapy alone, or was given together with temozolomide cycles in the groups whose treatment included chemotherapy. Six visits were used for peripheral blood collection: V03 (baseline), V05, V07, V10, V12 and V13. Before enrollment, patients had received standard therapy of radiotherapy alone, temozolomide alone, or radiochemotherapy with temozolomide; most received the combination. The approximately 33 treated patients were roughly 60% male and about 38% female, with a mean age of 40.4 years.

Study-level results and caveats: Availability determined which PBMC samples were chosen for TCRB deep sequencing. Immune responses induced by the vaccine were seen in more than 85% of patients across multiple MHC alleles. Changes in the top peripheral T cell clonotypes picked up by TCRB sequencing did not appear to be linked to pseudoprogression. According to the authors, sample limitations meant that analyses of patient blood samples could not be reproduced.

Deletion took 0 bases off V and 0 bases off J, with a span of 6 bases between the germline ends. In the germline V gene, CDR1 corresponds to KGHSH and CDR2 to LQKENI. From its cysteine to its phenylalanine, the CDR3 spans 15 amino acids. The read is trimmed to its CDR3 DNA, 45 bases read in frame from base 1. The library was built by means of the immunoSEQ multiplex PCR assay. Rearranged TCR beta chain sequences were amplified using the hsTCRB Kit according to the manufacturer's protocol. TCRB libraries were sequenced on an Illumina MiSeq. Under the source paper's analysis protocol: The proprietary platform of the kit vendor was used for demultiplexing, trimming and gene mapping. The table comes from immuneACCESS by way of TCRdb, which keeps in-frame sequences with V and J called. Part of the clones is missing from these tables; in studies checked, under half for an unresolved V gene and the rest for unknown reasons. The V and J calls and the clone size are those of that table, but D and trimming were determined from the DNA. The sample table shows tens of thousands of clones, and roughly 78% are seen once. The ten largest account for around 8% of the sample.

The sample's time point, from its label and the paper: week 11, during vaccination. Each vaccine dose was 300 ug of a 20-mer mutant IDH1 peptide in Montanide, given subcutaneously with topical imiquimod. All donors had newly diagnosed IDH1-mutant astrocytomas of WHO grade 3 or 4 that showed loss of nuclear ATRX. The samples were drawn from NOA16, a multicentre, single-arm, open-label phase I trial in Germany that tested a mutant IDH1 peptide vaccine in humans for the first time. Genomic DNA for TCRB sequencing was isolated from EDTA blood with the DNeasy Blood and Tissue Kit. The rearrangement joined TRBV18 to TRBJ2-1; TRBD2 is possibly the D segment (5 matching bases). This TCR derives from a man between 35 and 55 years old with glioma. The sample in question was PBMCs, obtained from a glioma patient whose treatment included an IDH1 peptide vaccine. The CDR3 in this case is CASSPPGSSYNEQFF. The DNA reads as follows: TGTGCCAGCTCACCACCAGGGAGCTCCTACAATGAGCAGTTCTTC.